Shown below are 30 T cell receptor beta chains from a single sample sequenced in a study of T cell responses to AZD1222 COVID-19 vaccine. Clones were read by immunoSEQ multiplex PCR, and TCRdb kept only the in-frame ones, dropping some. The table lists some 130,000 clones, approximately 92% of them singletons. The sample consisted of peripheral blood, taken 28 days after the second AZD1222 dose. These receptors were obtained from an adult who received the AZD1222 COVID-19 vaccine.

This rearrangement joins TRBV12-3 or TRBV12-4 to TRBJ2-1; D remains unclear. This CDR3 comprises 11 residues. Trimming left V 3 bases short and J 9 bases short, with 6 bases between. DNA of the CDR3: TGTGCCAGCAGTTTGGAATTTGAGCAGTTCTTC. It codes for CASSLEFEQFF.

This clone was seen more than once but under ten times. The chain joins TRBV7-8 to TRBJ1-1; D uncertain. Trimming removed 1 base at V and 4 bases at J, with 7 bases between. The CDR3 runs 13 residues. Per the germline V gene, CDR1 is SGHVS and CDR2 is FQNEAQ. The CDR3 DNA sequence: TGTGCCAGCAGCTTAGAACGGACCACTGAAGCTTTCTTT. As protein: CASSLERTTEAFF.

The CDR3 reads CASSPRGGTRTDTQYF. The CDR3 nucleotides read TGTGCCAGCAGTCCCCGCGGGGGGACACGCACAGATACGCAGTATTTT. This chain connects TRBV28 to TRBJ2-3, with TRBD2 matching 8 bases. With V trimmed by 5 bases and J by 1 base, 8 bases remained unmatched. Germline lookup yields CDR1 MDHEN and CDR2 SYDVKM. The length of the CDR3 is 16 residues.

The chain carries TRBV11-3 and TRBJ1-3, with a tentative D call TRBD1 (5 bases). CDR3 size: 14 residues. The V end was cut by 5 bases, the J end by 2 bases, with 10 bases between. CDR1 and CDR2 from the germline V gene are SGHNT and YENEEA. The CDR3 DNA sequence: TGTGCCAGCAGCCTGGGGGGGGCTGGAAACACCATATATTTT. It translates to CASSLGGAGNTIYF.

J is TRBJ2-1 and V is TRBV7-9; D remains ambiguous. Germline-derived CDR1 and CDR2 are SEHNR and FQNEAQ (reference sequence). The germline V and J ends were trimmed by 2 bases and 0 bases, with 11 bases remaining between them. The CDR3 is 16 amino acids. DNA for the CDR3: TGTGCCAGCAGCTTAAATACGGGTCTCTCCTACAATGAGCAGTTCTTC. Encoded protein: CASSLNTGLSYNEQFF.

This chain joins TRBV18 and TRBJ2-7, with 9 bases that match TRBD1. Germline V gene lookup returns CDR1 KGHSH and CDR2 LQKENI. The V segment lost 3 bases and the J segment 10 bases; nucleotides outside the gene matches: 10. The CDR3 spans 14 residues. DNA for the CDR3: TGTGCCAGCTCACCCGGGACAGGGCTCGTGAGACAGTACTTC. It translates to CASSPGTGLVRQYF.

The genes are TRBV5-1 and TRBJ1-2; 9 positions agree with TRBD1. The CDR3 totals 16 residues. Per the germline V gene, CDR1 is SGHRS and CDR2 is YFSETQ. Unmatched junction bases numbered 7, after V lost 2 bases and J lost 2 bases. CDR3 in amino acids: CASSFNPGQGNYGYTF. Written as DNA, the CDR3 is TGCGCCAGCAGCTTCAACCCCGGACAGGGGAACTATGGCTACACCTTC.

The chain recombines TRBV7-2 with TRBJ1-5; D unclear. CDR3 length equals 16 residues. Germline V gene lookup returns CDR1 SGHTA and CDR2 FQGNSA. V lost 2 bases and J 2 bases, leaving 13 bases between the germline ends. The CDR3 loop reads CASSLRSSYGNQPQHF. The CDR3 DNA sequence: TGTGCCAGCAGCTTAAGAAGCAGCTATGGCAATCAGCCCCAGCATTTT.

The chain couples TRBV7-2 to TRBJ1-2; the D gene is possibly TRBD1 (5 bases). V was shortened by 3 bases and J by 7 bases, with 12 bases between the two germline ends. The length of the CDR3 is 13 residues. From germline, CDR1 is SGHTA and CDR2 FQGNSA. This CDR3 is CASSLQGTLGYTF. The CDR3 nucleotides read TGTGCCAGCAGCTTGCAGGGTACCCTTGGCTACACCTTC.

The CDR3 DNA reads as TGTGCCAGTAAGCCCTCGGGGTTACTTAACTATGGCTACACCTTC. The encoded protein is CASKPSGLLNYGYTF. The genes are TRBV19 and TRBJ1-2; D gene ambiguous. The ends were cut back, 7 bases at V and 1 base at J, with 16 bases in the middle. Germline lookup yields CDR1 LNHDA and CDR2 SQIVND (reference sequence). This CDR3 comprises 15 residues.

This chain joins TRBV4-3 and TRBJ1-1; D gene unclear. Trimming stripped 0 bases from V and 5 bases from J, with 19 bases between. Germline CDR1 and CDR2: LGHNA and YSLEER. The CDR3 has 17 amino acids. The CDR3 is CASSQDPAGRSATEAFF. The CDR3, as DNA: TGCGCCAGCAGCCAAGATCCGGCAGGCCGATCGGCGACTGAAGCTTTCTTT.

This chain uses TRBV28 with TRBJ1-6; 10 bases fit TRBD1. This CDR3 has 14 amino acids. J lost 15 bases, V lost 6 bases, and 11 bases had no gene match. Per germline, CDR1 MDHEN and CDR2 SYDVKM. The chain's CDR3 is CASSPDRGRRFLHF. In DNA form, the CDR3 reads TGTGCCAGCAGCCCCGACAGGGGGCGCAGGTTCCTCCACTTT.

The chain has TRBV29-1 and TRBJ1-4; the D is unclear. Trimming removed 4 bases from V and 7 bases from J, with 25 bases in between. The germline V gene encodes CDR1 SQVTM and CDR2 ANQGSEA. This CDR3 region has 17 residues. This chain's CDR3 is CSVAFTSPPLRGEKLFF. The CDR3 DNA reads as TGCAGCGTTGCCTTTACCTCCCCCCCGCTACGGGGTGAAAAACTGTTTTTT.

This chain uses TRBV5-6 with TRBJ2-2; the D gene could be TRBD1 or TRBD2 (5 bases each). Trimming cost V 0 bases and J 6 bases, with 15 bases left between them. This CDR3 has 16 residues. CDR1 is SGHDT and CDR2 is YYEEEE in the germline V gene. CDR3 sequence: CASSLGLGTMAGELFF. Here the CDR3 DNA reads TGTGCCAGCAGCTTGGGGCTGGGGACGATGGCCGGGGAGCTGTTTTTT.

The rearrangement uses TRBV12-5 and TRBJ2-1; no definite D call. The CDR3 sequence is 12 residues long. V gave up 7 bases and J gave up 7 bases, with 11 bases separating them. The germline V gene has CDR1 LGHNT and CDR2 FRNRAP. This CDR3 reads CASEAGGNEQFF. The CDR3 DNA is TGTGCTAGTGAGGCAGGTGGGAATGAGCAGTTCTTC.

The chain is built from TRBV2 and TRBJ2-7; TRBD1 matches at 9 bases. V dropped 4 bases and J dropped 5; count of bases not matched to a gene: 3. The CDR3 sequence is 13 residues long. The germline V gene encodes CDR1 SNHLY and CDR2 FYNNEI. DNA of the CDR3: TGTGCCAGCAGTGGGGACAGGGCGAACGAGCAGTACTTC. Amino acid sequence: CASSGDRANEQYF.

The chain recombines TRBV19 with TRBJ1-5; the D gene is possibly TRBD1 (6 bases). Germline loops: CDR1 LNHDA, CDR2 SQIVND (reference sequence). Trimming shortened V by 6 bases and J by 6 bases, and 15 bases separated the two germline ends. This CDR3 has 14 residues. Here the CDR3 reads CASSSRGRFQPQHF. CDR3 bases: TGTGCCAGTAGCAGTAGGGGGAGGTTTCAGCCCCAGCATTTT.

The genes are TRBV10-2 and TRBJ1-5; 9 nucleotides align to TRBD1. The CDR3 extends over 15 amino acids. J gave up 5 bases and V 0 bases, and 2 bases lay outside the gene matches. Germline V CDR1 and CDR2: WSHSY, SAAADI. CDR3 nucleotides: TGCGCCAGCAGTGAGTCACAGGGGGCCCATCAGCCCCAGCATTTT. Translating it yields CASSESQGAHQPQHF.

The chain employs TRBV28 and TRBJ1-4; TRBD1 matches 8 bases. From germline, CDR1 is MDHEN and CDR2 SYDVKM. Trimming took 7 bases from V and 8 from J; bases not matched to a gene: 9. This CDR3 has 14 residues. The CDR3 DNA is TGTGCCAGCACCCTGGACAGGGTAGGAGAAAAACTGTTTTTT. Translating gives CASTLDRVGEKLFF.

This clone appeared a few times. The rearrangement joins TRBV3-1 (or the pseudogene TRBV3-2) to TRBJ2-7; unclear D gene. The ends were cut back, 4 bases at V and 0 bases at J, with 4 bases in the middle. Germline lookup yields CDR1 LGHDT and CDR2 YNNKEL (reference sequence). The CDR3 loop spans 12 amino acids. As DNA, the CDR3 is TGTGCCAGCAGCCGCTACTCCTACGAGCAGTACTTC. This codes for CASSRYSYEQYF.

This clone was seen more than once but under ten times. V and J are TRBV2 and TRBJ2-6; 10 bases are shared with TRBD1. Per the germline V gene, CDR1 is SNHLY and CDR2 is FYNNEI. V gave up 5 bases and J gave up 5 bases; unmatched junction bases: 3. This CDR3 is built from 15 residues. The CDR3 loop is CASSFDRGRANVLTF. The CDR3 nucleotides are TGTGCCAGCAGTTTTGACAGGGGGCGGGCCAACGTCCTGACTTTC.

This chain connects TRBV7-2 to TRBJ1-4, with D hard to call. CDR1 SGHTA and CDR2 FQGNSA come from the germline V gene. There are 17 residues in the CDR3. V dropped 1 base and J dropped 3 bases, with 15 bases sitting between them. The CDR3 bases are TGTGCCAGCAGCTTAGGGCTTCAGCTCGGCTCTAATGAAAAACTGTTTTTT. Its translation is CASSLGLQLGSNEKLFF.

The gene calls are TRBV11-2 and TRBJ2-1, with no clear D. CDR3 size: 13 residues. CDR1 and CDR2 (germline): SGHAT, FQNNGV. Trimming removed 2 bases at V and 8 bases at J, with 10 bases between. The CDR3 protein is CASSLSIADEQFF. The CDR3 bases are TGTGCCAGCAGCTTATCCATAGCAGATGAGCAGTTCTTC.

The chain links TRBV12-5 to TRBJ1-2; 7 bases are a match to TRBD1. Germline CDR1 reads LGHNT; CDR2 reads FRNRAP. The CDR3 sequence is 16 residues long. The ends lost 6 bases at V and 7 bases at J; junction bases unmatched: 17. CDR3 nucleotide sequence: TGTGCTAGTGGCCTCGGGCTCGGGCAGGGGGTTACTGGCTACACCTTC. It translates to CASGLGLGQGVTGYTF.

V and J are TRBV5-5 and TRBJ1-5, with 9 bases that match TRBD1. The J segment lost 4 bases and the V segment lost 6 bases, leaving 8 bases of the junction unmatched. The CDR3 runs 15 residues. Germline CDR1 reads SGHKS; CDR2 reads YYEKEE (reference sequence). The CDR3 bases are TGTGCCAGCACCTGGACAGGGGATAGGAATCAGCCCCAGCATTTT. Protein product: CASTWTGDRNQPQHF.

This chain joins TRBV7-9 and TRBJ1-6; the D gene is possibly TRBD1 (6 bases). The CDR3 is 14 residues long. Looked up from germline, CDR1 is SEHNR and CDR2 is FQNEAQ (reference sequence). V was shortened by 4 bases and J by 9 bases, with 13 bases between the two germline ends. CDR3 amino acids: CASSSGTPLSPLHF. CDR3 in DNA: TGTGCCAGCAGCTCCGGGACACCCCTTTCACCCCTCCACTTT.

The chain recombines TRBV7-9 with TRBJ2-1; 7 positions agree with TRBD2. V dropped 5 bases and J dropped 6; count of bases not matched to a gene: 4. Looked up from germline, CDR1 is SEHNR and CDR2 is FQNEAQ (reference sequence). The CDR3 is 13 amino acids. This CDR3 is CASSQRGINEQFF. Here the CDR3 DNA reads TGTGCCAGCAGCCAGCGGGGAATCAATGAGCAGTTCTTC.

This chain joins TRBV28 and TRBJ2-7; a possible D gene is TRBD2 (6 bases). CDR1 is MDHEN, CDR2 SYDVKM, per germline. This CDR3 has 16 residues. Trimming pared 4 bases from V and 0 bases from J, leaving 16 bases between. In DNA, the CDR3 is TGTGCCAGCAGTTCCAGTAGCGGTCAGAGCTCCTACGAGCAGTACTTC. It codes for CASSSSSGQSSYEQYF.

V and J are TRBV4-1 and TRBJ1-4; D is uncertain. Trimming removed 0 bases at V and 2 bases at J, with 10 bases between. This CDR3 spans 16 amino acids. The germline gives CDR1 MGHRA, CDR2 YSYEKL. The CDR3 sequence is CASSQEGGDTNEKLFF. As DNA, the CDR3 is TGCGCCAGCAGCCAAGAGGGCGGGGATACTAATGAAAAACTGTTTTTT.

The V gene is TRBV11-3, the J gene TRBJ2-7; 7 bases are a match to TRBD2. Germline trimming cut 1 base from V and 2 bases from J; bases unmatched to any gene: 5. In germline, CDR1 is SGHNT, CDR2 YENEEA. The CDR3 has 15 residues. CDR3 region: CASSLVKAGPYEQYF. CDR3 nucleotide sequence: TGTGCCAGCAGCTTAGTCAAAGCGGGGCCCTACGAGCAGTACTTC.